This TCR beta chain was recorded in a study of blood T cell repertoires in COVID-19. Study details: The United States, Italy and Spain supplied acute and convalescent COVID-19 samples. T cells, B-cell-depleted T cells, or PBMCs provided the cDNA or gDNA that served as material.

The method was immunoSEQ multiplex PCR; TCRdb's version includes in-frame clones alone and lacks a portion of them. The profile shows 200,000 to 250,000 clones, roughly four fifths of them singletons. Germline V gene sequence: CDR1 LNHNV, CDR2 YYDKDF (reference sequence). V shed 0 bases and J 1 base; nucleotides not matched to a gene: 5. The CDR3 spans 16 residues. Sequencing was done on a sample of peripheral blood. This clonotype originated in a woman in her 30s who had recovered from COVID-19. This chain uses TRBV15 with TRBJ2-5; 7 bases are a match to TRBD2. CDR3 nucleotide sequence: TGTGCCACCAGCAGAGAGGGGGGGAGAGGCCAAGAGACCCAGTACTTC. Translating gives CATSREGGRGQETQYF.